Sequencing of this TCR beta chain was carried out in a study of Graves' ophthalmopathy and Graves' hyperthyroidism. Study information: Peripheral blood was gathered at first diagnosis, ahead of any treatment whatsoever.

Many counts were recorded for this clonotype. Its specificity is unknown. Scientists amplified the TCR beta CDR3 regions from RNA transcripts. Scientists carried out first-round RT-PCR using HTBI primers and then a second-round multiplex PCR. TCRdb re-derived calls from the multiplex PCR reads in MiXCR, one entry per CDR3 protein. The repertoire holds 400,000 or so distinct CDR3 sequences, about 15% seen once, with 2% to 3% in the top ten. There are 12 residues in the CDR3. V gave up 0 bases and J gave up 6 bases, with 7 bases separating them. In germline, CDR1 is SGHDT, CDR2 YYEEEE. The study's findings and limits: The blood repertoire also included most expanded thyroid clonotypes above 0.001 frequency. It was with around 70% sensitivity and about 73% specificity that the model predicted ophthalmopathy progression.

The chain joins TRBV5-6 to TRBJ2-7; no clear D. Sequencing was done on a sample of peripheral blood. The receptor was derived from an adult woman with stable Graves' hyperthyroidism. For the CDR3, the DNA is TGTGCCAGCAGCTTGGACATTACCGAGCAGTACTTC. It codes for CASSLDITEQYF.